This TCR beta chain was sequenced during a study of blood T cells in healthy people across ages. Findings and limits, study-wide: Older individuals had lower TCR beta diversity per million T cells (the decline was roughly linear).

As concerns this clonotype: Its antigen remains unidentified.

Germline V CDR1 and CDR2: MDHEN, SYDVKM. With 5 bases clipped from V and 5 bases from J, the junction kept 9 bases outside the gene matches. The CDR3 extends over 16 amino acids. Each sample yielded at least 5 micrograms of PBMC total RNA. A second PCR of 7 to 11 cycles used a sample-barcoded 5' primer and a J-beta primer mix. TCRdb re-called the 5' RACE reads with MiXCR, one entry per CDR3 protein. Of hundreds of thousands of distinct CDR3 sequences detected, around 45% appear once; the ten largest clones hold about 21%. The sequencing sample was made of blood. The TCR was taken from a man aged 55-75 years in good health. The chain is built from TRBV28 and TRBJ2-5; 12 nucleotides align to TRBD1. The CDR3, as DNA: TGTGCCAGCAGTGACGGGGACAGGGGGCTTTGGGAGACCCAGTACTTC. This encodes CASSDGDRGLWETQYF.